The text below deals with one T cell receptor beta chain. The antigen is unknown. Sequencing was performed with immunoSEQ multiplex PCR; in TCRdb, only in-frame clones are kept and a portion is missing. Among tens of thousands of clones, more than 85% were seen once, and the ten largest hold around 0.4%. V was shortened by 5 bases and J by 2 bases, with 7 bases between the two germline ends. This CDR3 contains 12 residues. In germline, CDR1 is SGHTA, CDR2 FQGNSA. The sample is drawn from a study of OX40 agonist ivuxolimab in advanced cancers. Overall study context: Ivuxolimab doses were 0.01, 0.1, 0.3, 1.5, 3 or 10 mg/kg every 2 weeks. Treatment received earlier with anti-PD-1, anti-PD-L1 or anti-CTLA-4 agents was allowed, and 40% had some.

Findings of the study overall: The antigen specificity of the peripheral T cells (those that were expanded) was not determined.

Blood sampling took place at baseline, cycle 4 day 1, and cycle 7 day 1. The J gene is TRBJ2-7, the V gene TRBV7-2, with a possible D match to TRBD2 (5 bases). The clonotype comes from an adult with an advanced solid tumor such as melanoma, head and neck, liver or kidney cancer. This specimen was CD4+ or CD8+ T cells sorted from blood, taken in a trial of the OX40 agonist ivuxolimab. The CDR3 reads CASSIGAYEQYF. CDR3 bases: TGTGCCAGCAGCATCGGGGCCTACGAGCAGTACTTC.